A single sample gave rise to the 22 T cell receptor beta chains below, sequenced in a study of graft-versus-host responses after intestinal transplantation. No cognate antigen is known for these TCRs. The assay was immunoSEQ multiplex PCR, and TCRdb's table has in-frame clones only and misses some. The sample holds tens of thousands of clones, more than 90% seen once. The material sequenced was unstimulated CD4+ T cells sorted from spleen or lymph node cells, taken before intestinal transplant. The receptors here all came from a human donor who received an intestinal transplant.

The CDR3 is CASSSTHSSYEQYF. The DNA of the CDR3 is TGTGCCAGCTCTAGCACCCATAGCTCCTACGAGCAGTACTTC. The chain is built from TRBV27 and TRBJ2-7, with a weak D call TRBD2 (5 bases). The germline gives CDR1 MNHEY, CDR2 SMNVEV (reference sequence). The CDR3 loop spans 14 amino acids. Trimming cost V 8 bases and J 0 bases, with 14 bases left between them.

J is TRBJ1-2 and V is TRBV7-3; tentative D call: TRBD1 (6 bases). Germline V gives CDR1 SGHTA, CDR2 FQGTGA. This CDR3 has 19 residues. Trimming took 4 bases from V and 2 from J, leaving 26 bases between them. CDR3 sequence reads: CASSSHLRVGTPKNYGYTF. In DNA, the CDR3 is TGTGCCAGCAGCTCCCACCTTCGCGTGGGGACACCGAAAAACTATGGCTACACCTTC.

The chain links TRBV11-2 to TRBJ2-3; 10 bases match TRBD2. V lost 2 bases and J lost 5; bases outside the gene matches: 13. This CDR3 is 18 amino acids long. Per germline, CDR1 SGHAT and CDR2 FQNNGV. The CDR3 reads CASSLTHRAGGPVDTQYF. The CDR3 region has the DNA TGTGCCAGCAGCTTAACCCATAGAGCGGGAGGGCCGGTAGATACGCAGTATTTT. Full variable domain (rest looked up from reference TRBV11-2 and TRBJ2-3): EAGVAQSPRYKIIEKRQSVAFWCNPISGHATLYWYQQILGQGPKLLIQFQNNGVVDDSQLPKDRFSAERLKGVDSTLKIQPAKLEDSAVYLCASSLTHRAGGPVDTQYFGPGTRLTVL.

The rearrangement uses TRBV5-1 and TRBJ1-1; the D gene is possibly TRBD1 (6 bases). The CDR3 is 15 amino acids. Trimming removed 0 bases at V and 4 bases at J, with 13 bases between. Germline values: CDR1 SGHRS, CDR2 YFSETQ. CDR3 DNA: TGCGCCAGCAGCTTGGATATACAGGGTGCCACTGAAGCTTTCTTT. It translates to CASSLDIQGATEAFF.

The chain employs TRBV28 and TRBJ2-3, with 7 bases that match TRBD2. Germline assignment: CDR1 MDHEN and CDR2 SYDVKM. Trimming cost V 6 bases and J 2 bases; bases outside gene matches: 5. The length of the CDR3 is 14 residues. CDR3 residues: CASRGGVLTDTQYF. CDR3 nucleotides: TGTGCCAGCAGGGGAGGGGTCCTCACAGATACGCAGTATTTT.

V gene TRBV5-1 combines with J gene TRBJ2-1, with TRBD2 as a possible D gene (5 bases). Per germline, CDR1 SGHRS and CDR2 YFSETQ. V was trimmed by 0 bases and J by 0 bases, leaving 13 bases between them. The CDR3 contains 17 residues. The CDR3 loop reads CASSLVWLADSYNEQFF. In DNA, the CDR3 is TGCGCCAGCAGCTTGGTATGGCTAGCCGACTCCTACAATGAGCAGTTCTTC.

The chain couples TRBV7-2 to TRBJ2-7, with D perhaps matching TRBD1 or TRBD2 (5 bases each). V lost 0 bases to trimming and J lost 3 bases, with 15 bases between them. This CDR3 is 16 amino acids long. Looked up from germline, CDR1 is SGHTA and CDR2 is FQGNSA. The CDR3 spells CASSLASTGTYYEQYF. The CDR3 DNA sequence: TGTGCCAGCAGCTTAGCCTCCACCGGGACCTACTACGAGCAGTACTTC.

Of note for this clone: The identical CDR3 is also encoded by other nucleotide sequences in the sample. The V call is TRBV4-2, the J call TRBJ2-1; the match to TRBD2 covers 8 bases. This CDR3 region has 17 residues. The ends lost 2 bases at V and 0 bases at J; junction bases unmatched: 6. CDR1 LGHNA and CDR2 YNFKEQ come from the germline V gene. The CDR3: CASSQRAGASSYNEQFF. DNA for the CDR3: TGTGCCAGCAGCCAAAGAGCGGGAGCGAGCTCCTACAATGAGCAGTTCTTC.

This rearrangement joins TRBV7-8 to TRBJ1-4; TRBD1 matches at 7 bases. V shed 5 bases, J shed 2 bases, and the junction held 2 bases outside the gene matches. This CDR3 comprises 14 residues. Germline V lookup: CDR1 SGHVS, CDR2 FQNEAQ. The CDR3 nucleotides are TGTGCCAGCAGCCTCAGGGGGACTAATGAAAAACTGTTTTTT. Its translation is CASSLRGTNEKLFF. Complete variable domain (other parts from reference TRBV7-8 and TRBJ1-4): GAGVSQSPRYKVAKRGQDVALRCDPISGHVSLFWYQQALGQGPEFLTYFQNEAQLDKSGLPSDRFFAERPEGSVSTLKIQRTQQEDSAVYLCASSLRGTNEKLFFGSGTQLSVL.

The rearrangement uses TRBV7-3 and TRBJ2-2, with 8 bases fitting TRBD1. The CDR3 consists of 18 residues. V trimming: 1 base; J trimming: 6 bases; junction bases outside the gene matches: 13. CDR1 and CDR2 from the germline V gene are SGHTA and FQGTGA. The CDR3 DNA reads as TGTGCCAGCAGCTTAATAGTAAGTATTGGACAGGGCCCCGGGGAGCTGTTTTTT. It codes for CASSLIVSIGQGPGELFF. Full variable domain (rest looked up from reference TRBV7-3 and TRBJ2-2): GAGVSQTPSNKVTEKGKYVELRCDPISGHTALYWYRQSLGQGPEFLIYFQGTGAADDSGLPNDRFFAVRPEGSVSTLKIQRTERGDSAVYLCASSLIVSIGQGPGELFFGEGSRLTVL.

For the CDR3, the DNA is TGCGCCAGCAGCTTGATCCCCGGGACAGGGCAAAATGAGCAGTTCTTC. It translates to CASSLIPGTGQNEQFF. This rearrangement joins TRBV5-1 to TRBJ2-1; TRBD1 aligns across 9 bases. The germline V gene encodes CDR1 SGHRS and CDR2 YFSETQ. V trimming: 1 base; J trimming: 7 bases; junction bases outside the gene matches: 9. CDR3 length: 16 amino acids.

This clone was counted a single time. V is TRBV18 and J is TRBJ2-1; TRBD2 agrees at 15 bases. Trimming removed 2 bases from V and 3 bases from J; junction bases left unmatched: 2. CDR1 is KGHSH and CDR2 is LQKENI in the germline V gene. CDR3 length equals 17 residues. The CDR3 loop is CASSPGTSGRYYNEQFF. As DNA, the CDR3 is TGTGCCAGCTCACCAGGGACTAGCGGGAGGTACTACAATGAGCAGTTCTTC.

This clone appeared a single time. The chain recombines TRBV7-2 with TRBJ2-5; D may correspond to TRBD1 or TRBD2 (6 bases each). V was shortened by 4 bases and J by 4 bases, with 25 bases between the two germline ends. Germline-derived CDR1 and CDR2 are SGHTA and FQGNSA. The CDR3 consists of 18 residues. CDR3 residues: CASSSWGRGVVVIETQYF. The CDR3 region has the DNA TGTGCCAGCAGCTCATGGGGGCGGGGCGTAGTAGTAATAGAGACCCAGTACTTC.

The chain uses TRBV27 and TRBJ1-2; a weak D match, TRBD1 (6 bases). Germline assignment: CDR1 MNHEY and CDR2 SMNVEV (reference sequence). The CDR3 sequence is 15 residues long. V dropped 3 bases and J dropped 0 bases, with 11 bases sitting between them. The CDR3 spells CASSFLTGANYGYTF. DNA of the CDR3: TGTGCCAGCAGTTTCTTGACAGGTGCTAACTATGGCTACACCTTC.

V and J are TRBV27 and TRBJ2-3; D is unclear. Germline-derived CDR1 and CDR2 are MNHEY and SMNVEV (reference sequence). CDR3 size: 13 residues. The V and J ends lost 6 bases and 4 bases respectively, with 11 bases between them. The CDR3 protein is CASSLVMADTQYF. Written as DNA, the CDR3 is TGTGCCAGCAGCCTGGTCATGGCAGATACGCAGTATTTT.

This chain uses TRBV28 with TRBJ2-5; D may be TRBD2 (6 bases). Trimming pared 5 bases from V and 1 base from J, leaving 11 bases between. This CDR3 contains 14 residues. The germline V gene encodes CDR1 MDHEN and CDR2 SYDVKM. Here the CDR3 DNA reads TGTGCCAGCAGTCTCCGGGACTTCCAAGAGACCCAGTACTTC. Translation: CASSLRDFQETQYF.

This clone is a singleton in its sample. The CDR3 region has the DNA TGTGCCAGCAGTAGGGACATCTGGAACTACGAGCAGTACTTC. Its protein product is CASSRDIWNYEQYF. The rearrangement joins TRBV6-1 to TRBJ2-7; a weak D match, TRBD1 (6 bases). Germline assignment: CDR1 MNHNS and CDR2 SASEGT. Trimming cost V 5 bases and J 3 bases, with 14 bases left between them. The CDR3 consists of 14 residues.

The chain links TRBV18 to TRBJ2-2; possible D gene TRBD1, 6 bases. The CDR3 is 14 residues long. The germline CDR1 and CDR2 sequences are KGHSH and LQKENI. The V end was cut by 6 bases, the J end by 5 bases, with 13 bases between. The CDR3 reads CASSSGQFTGELFF. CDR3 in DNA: TGTGCCAGCTCCAGCGGACAGTTTACCGGGGAGCTGTTTTTT. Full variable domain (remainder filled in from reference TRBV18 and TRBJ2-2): NAGVMQNPRHLVRRRGQEARLRCSPMKGHSHVYWYRQLPEEGLKFMVYLQKENIIDESGMPKERFSAEFPKEGPSILRIQQVVRGDSAAYFCASSSGQFTGELFFGEGSRLTVL.

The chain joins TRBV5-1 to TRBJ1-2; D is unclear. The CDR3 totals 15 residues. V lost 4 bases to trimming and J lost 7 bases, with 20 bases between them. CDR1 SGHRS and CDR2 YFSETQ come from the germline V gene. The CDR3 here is CASSSSENGFFGYTF. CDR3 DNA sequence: TGCGCCAGCAGCAGTTCCGAGAACGGGTTCTTTGGCTACACCTTC.

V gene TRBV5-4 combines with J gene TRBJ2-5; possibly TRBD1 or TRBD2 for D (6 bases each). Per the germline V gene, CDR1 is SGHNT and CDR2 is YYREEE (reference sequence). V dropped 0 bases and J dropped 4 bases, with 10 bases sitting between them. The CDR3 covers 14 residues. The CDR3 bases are TGTGCCAGCAGCTTGGGAGGGGGGTTAGAGACCCAGTACTTC. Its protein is CASSLGGGLETQYF.

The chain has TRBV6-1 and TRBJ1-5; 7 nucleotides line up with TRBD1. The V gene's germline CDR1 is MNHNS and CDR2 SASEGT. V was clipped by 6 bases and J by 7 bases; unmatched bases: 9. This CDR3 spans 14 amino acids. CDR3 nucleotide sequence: TGTGCCAGCAGCCTGACAGGGCCCAAACAGCCCCAGCATTTT. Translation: CASSLTGPKQPQHF.

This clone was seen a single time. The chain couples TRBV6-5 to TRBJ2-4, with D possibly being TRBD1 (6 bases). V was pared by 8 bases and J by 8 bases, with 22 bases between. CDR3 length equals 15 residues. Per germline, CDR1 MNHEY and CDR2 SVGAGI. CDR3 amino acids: CASRNNRALGDIQYF. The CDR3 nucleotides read TGTGCCAGCCGGAACAACAGGGCCTTGGGAGACATTCAGTACTTC.